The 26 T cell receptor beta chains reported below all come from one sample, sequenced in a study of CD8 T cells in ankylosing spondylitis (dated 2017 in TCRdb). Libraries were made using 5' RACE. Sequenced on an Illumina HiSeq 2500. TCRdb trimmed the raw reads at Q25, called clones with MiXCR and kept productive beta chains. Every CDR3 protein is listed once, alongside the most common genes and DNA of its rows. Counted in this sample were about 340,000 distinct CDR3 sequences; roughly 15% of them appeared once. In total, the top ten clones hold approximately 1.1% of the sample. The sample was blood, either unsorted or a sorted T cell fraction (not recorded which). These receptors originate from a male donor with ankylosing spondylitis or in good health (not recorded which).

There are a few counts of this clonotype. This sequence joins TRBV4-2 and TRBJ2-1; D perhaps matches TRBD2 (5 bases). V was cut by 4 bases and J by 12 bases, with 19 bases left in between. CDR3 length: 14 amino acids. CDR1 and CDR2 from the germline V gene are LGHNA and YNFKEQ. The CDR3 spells CASSPNSDSSRQFF. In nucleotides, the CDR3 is TGTGCCAGCAGCCCGAATTCGGACTCATCTCGGCAGTTCTTC.

In nucleotides, the CDR3 is TGTGCCAGCAGCTCATCCGGGACGGCGAGCAATCAGCCCCAGCATTTT. Protein: CASSSSGTASNQPQHF. The rearrangement uses TRBV7-9 and TRBJ1-5; a possible D gene is TRBD1 (5 bases). Trimming removed 4 bases from V and 1 base from J, with 14 bases in between. Germline CDR1 SEHNR, CDR2 FQNEAQ (reference sequence). The CDR3 contains 16 residues.

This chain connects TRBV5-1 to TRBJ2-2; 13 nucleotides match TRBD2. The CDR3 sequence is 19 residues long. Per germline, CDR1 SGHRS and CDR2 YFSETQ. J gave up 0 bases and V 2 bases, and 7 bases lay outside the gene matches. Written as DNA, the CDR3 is TGCGCCAGCAGCTTCGAAGGACTAGCGGGAGTTCCGAACACCGGGGAGCTGTTTTTT. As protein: CASSFEGLAGVPNTGELFF.

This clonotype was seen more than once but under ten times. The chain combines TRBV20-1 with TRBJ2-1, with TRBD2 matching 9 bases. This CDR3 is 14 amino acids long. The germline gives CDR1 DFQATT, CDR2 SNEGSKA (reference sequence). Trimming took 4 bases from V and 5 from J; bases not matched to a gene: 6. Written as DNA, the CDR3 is TGCAGTGCTATTGTAGCGGGGGTAAACAATGAGCAGTTCTTC. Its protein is CSAIVAGVNNEQFF.

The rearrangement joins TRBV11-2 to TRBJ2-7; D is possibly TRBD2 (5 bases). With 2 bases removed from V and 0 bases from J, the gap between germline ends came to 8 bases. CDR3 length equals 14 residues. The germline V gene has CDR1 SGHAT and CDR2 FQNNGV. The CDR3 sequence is CASSLWELSYEQYF. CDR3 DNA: TGTGCCAGCAGCTTATGGGAGCTCTCCTACGAGCAGTACTTC.

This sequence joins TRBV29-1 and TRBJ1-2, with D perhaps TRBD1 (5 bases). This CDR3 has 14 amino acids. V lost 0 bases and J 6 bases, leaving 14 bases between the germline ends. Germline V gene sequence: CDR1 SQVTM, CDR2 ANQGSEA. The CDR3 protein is CSVEDRGQRDGYTF. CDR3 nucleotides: TGCAGCGTTGAAGATCGGGGCCAGAGAGATGGCTACACCTTC. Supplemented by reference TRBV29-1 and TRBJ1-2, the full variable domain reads SAVISQKPSRDICQRGTSLTIQCQVDSQVTMMFWYRQQPGQSLTLIATANQGSEATYESGFVIDKFPISRPNLTFSTLTVSNMSPEDSSIYLCSVEDRGQRDGYTFGSGTRLTVV.

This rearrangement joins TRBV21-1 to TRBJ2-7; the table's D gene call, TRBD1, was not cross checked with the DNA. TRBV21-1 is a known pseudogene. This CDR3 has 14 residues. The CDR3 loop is CASGSGTGVYEQYF. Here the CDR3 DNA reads TGTGCCAGCGGGTCCGGGACAGGAGTCTACGAGCAGTACTTC.

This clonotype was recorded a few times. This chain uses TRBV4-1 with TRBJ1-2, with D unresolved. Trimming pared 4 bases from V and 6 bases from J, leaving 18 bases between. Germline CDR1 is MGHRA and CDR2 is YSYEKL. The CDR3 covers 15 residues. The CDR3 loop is CASSPHPRRWDGYTF. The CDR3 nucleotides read TGCGCCAGCAGCCCACACCCCAGGAGGTGGGATGGCTACACCTTC.

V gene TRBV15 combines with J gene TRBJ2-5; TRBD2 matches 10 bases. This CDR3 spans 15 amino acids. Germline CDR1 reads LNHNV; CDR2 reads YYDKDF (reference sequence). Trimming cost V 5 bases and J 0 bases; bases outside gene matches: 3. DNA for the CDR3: TGTGCCACCAGCGTAGCGGGGGGATACCAAGAGACCCAGTACTTC. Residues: CATSVAGGYQETQYF.

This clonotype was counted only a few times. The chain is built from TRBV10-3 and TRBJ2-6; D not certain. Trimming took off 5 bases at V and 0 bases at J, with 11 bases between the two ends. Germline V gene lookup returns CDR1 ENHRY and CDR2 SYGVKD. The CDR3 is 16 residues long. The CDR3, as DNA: TGTGCCATCAGTAGCCCACAGACCTCTGGGGCCAACGTCCTGACTTTC. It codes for CAISSPQTSGANVLTF.

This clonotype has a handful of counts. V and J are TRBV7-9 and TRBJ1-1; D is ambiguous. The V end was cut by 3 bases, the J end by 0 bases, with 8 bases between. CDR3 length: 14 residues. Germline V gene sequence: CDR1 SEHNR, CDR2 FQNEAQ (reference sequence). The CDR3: CASSFWPMNTEAFF. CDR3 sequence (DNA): TGTGCCAGCAGCTTCTGGCCGATGAACACTGAAGCTTTCTTT.

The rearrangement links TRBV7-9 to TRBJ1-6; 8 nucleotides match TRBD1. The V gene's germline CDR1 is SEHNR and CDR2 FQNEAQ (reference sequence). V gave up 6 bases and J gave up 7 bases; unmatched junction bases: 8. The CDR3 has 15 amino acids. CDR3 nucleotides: TGTGCCAGCAGTACGACAGGGGTGAGCAATTCACCCCTCCACTTT. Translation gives CASSTTGVSNSPLHF.

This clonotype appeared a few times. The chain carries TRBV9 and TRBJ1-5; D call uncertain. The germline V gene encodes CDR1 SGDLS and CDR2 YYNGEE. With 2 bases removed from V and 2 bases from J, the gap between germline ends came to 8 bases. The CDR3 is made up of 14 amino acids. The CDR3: CASSVGIGNQPQHF. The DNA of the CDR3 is TGTGCCAGCAGCGTGGGGATTGGCAATCAGCCCCAGCATTTT. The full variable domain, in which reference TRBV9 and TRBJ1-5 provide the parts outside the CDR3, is DSGVTQTPKHLITATGQRVTLRCSPRSGDLSVYWYQQSLDQGLQFLIQYYNGEERAKGNILERFSAQQFPDLHSELNLSSLELGDSALYFCASSVGIGNQPQHFGDGTRLSIL.

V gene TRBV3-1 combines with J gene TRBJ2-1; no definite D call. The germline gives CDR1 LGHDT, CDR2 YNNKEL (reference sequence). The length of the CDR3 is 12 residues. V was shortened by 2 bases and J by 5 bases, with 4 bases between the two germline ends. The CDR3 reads CASSQLNNEQFF. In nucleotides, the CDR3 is TGTGCCAGCAGCCAACTAAACAATGAGCAGTTCTTC.

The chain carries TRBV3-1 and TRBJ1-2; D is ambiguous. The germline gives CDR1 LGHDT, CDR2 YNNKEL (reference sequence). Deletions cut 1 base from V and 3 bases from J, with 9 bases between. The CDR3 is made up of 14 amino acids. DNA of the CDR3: TGTGCCAGCAGCCAAGGGAAAAGGGACTATGGCTACACCTTC. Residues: CASSQGKRDYGYTF.

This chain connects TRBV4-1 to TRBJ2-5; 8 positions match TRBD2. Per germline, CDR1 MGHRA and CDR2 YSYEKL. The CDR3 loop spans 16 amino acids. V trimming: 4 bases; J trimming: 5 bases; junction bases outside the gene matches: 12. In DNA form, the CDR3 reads TGCGCCAGCAGCCCTTTCCCGGGACTAGAGGTGGAGACCCAGTACTTC. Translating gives CASSPFPGLEVETQYF.

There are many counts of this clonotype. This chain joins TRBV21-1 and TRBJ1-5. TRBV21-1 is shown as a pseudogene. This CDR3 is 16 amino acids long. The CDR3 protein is CASSKESGYSNQPQHF. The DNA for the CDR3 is TGTGCCAGCAGCAAAGAATCGGGTTATAGCAATCAGCCCCAGCATTTT.

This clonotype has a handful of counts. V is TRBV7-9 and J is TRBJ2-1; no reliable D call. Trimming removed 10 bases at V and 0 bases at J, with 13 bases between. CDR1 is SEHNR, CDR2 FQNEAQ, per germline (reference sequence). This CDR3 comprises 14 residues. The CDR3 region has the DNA TGTGCCACCAAGGTAGACATCTCCTACAATGAGCAGTTCTTC. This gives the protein CATKVDISYNEQFF. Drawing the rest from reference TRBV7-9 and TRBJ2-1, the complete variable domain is DTGVSQNPRHKITKRGQNVTFRCDPISEHNRLYWYRQTLGQGPEFLTYFQNEAQLEKSRLLSDRFSAERPKGSFSTLEIQRTEQGDSAMYLCATKVDISYNEQFFGPGTRLTVL.

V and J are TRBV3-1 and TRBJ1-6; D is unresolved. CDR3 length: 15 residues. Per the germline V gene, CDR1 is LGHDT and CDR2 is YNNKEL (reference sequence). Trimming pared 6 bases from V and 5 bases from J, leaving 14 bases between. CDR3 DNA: TGTGCCAGCAGTCCTTATGGTCCCAATAATTCACCCCTCCACTTT. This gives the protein CASSPYGPNNSPLHF.

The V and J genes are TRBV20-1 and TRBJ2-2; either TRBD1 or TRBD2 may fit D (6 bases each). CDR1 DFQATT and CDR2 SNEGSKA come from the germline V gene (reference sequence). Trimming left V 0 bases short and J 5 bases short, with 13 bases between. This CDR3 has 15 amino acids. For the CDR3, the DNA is TGCAGTGCTAGAGATGGGGGGCCGGGAACCGGGGAGCTGTTTTTT. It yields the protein CSARDGGPGTGELFF.

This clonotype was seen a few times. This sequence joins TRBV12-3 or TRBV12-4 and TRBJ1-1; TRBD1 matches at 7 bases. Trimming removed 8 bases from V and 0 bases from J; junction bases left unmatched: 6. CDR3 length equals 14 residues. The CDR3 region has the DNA TGTGCCAGCGGGAGGACAGGCATGAACACTGAAGCTTTCTTT. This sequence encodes CASGRTGMNTEAFF.

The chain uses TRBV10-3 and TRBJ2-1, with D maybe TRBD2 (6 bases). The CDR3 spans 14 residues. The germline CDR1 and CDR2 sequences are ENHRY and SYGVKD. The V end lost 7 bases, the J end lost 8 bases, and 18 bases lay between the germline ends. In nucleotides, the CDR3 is TGTGCCATCACCCAGAAGGGAGGAGGCGATGAGCAGTTCTTC. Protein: CAITQKGGGDEQFF.

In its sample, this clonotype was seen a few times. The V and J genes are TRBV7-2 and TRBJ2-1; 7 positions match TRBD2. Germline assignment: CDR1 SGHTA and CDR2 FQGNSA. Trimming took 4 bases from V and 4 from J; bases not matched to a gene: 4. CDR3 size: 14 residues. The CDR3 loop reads CASSYPGGYNEQFF. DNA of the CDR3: TGTGCCAGCAGCTACCCGGGGGGATACAATGAGCAGTTCTTC.

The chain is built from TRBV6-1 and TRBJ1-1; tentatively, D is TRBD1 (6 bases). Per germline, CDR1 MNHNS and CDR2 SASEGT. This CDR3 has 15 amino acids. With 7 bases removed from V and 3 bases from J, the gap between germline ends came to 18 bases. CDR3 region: CASKGRGSAYTEAFF. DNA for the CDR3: TGTGCCAGCAAGGGGAGGGGGAGTGCGTACACTGAAGCTTTCTTT.

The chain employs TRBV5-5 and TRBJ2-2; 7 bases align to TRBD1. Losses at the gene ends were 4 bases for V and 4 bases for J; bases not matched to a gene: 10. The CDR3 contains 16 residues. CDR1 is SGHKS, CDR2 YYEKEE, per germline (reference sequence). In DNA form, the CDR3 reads TGTGCCAGCAGCCCTCTGGGGACAGCCATCACCGGGGAGCTGTTTTTT. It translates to CASSPLGTAITGELFF.

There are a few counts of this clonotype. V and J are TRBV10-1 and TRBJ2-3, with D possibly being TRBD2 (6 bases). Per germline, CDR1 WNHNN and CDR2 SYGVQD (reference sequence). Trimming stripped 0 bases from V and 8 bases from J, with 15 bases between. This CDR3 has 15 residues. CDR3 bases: TGCGCCAGCAGTGAGTCGGGGCGGGGCGCCGGTACGCAGTATTTT. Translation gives CASSESGRGAGTQYF.